This entry describes one T cell receptor (beta chain). The data stem from a study of blood T cell repertoires in COVID-19. Background on the study: Acute and convalescent COVID-19 samples came from the United States, Italy and Spain. PBMCs, B-cell-depleted T cells, or T cells provided the cDNA or gDNA that made up the material.

Source study methods: Amplification from reference gene primers served as the basis for estimated nucleated cell counts. Here immunoSEQ multiplex PCR was the method, and the copy in TCRdb shows in-frame clones only, minus some. The V and J calls and clone size were taken over from that table, and D and trimming were inferred from the DNA. This table has roughly 140,000 clones, about nine tenths appearing once. CDR1 MNHNY and CDR2 SVGAGI come from the germline V gene (reference sequence). The germline V and J ends were trimmed by 6 bases and 1 base, with 10 bases remaining between them. The CDR3 loop spans 13 amino acids.

This chain links TRBV6-6 with TRBJ2-7; D call uncertain. Sequencing used peripheral blood. This TCR derives from a man between 45 and 60 years old with active or convalescent COVID-19. The CDR3 reads CASSKDNSYEQYF. The CDR3 DNA sequence: TGTGCCAGCAGCAAAGACAATTCCTACGAGCAGTACTTC.